Following are 21 T cell receptor beta chains from one sample sequenced in a study of CD8+CD57+ T cells in acquired aplastic anemia. Sequencing was done on patients that had shown CD8+CD57+ cell expansion by flow cytometry. The template used for profiling TCR beta VDJ and CDR3 was genomic DNA. TCRdb recomputed calls from the reads with MiXCR, one row per CDR3 protein. The sample lists a few hundred thousand distinct CDR3 sequences, under 40% seen once, with 0.8% to 0.85% in the top ten. Material: sorted CD4+, CD8+, or CD8+CD57+ T cells (not recorded which) from PBMCs. The source is a human donor with aplastic anemia.

This clonotype has a handful of counts. V and J are TRBV7-3 and TRBJ2-3; a weak D match, TRBD1 (6 bases). Germline V gene data show CDR1 as SGHTA and CDR2 as FQGTGA. Trimming stripped 1 base from V and 4 bases from J, with 9 bases between. The CDR3 sequence is 14 residues long. The CDR3 is CASSLMWGPDTQYF. CDR3 DNA sequence: TGTGCCAGCAGCTTAATGTGGGGGCCAGATACGCAGTATTTT. Looking up the rest from reference TRBV7-3 and TRBJ2-3 gives the full variable domain: GAGVSQTPSNKVTEKGKYVELRCDPISGHTALYWYRQSLGQGPEFLIYFQGTGAADDSGLPNDRFFAVRPEGSVSTLKIQRTERGDSAVYLCASSLMWGPDTQYFGPGTRLTVL.

The table lists this clonotype with many counts. The V and J genes are TRBV10-2 and TRBJ1-1, with TRBD1 as a possible D gene (5 bases). The V and J ends lost 6 bases and 8 bases respectively, with 19 bases between them. This CDR3 is built from 14 residues. CDR1 WSHSY and CDR2 SAAADI come from the germline V gene. CDR3 loop: CASRTGALRPEAFF. Here the CDR3 DNA reads TGCGCCAGCAGAACAGGAGCATTGCGCCCCGAAGCTTTCTTT.

The rearrangement uses TRBV7-2 and TRBJ1-5; D not resolved. The germline V and J ends were trimmed by 5 bases and 7 bases, with 6 bases remaining between them. Germline CDR1 reads SGHTA; CDR2 reads FQGNSA. This CDR3 has 11 residues. In DNA form, the CDR3 reads TGTGCCAGCAGCATAGAACAGCCCCAGCATTTT. It encodes CASSIEQPQHF. Using reference TRBV7-2 and TRBJ1-5 for the parts outside the CDR3, the full variable domain is GAGVSQSPSNKVTEKGKDVELRCDPISGHTALYWYRQSLGQGLEFLIYFQGNSAPDKSGLPSDRFSAERTGGSVSTLTIQRTQQEDSAVYLCASSIEQPQHFGDGTRLSIL.

This clonotype appeared many times. The genes are TRBV7-2 and TRBJ1-6; D not certain. Trimming pared 10 bases from V and 10 bases from J, leaving 17 bases between. The CDR3 runs 13 residues. The germline CDR1 and CDR2 sequences are SGHTA and FQGNSA. The CDR3 protein is CATKSGGESPLHF. CDR3 nucleotides: TGTGCCACCAAGTCAGGAGGAGAATCACCCCTCCACTTT.

Regarding this clonotype: This may be a read error: a much more frequent sequence differs by one nucleotide. V gene TRBV20-1 combines with J gene TRBJ1-2; D is unclear. Germline V gene sequence: CDR1 DFQATT, CDR2 SNEGSKA (reference sequence). This CDR3 contains 14 residues. Trimming stripped 3 bases from V and 2 bases from J, with 13 bases between. In DNA, the CDR3 is TGCAGTGCTAGTCACCATGCCATGAACTATGGCTACACCTTC. This translates into CSASHHAMNYGYTF.

Ten or more counts support this clonotype. This rearrangement joins TRBV10-3 to TRBJ2-5; TRBD2 agrees at 11 bases. The CDR3 extends over 18 amino acids. J lost 2 bases, V lost 5 bases, and 13 bases had no gene match. CDR1 and CDR2 from the germline V gene are ENHRY and SYGVKD. The CDR3 sequence: CAISTGTSGQLGQETQYF. In DNA form, the CDR3 reads TGTGCCATCAGTACCGGGACTAGCGGTCAATTAGGTCAAGAGACCCAGTACTTC.

This clonotype was seen only a few times. A much larger clone differs by one base, so this may be a read error. The chain carries TRBV2 and TRBJ2-7, with 9 bases matching TRBD2. CDR1 is SNHLY and CDR2 is FYNNEI in the germline V gene. The ends lost 5 bases at V and 6 bases at J; junction bases unmatched: 14. The CDR3 consists of 16 residues. CDR3 protein: CASSWLAGSVGCEQYF. In DNA form, the CDR3 reads TGTGCCAGCAGTTGGCTAGCGGGGAGCGTAGGCTGCGAGCAGTACTTC.

The V call is TRBV7-3, the J call TRBJ2-3; D not resolved. The V end was cut by 6 bases, the J end by 1 base, with 20 bases between. The CDR3 sequence is 17 residues long. CDR1 is SGHTA, CDR2 FQGTGA, per germline. The CDR3 loop is CASSYSGSLGGTDTQYF. CDR3 DNA: TGTGCCAGCAGTTACTCAGGTAGTCTCGGTGGCACAGATACGCAGTATTTT.

V is TRBV6-1 and J is TRBJ2-1; 13 bases line up with TRBD2. V shed 5 bases and J 9 bases; nucleotides not matched to a gene: 7. The CDR3 runs to 15 residues. Germline V gives CDR1 MNHNS, CDR2 SASEGT. For the CDR3, the DNA is TGTGCCAGCAGTCAGGGACTAGCGGGATCAAGTGAGCAGTTCTTC. Protein: CASSQGLAGSSEQFF.

For this clonotype: Possible read error: a much larger clone is one base away. The conserved final phenylalanine or tryptophan is absent from the CDR3, which likely points to a read error. J is TRBJ1-2 and V is TRBV7-3; no clear D. Germline V gives CDR1 SGHTA, CDR2 FQGTGA. V was pared by 1 base and J by 0 bases, with 9 bases between. This CDR3 contains 15 residues. In nucleotides, the CDR3 is TGTGCCAGCAGCTTAAGGGCGGGAGCTAACTATGGCTACACCTCC. The encoded protein is CASSLRAGANYGYTS.

This clonotype was recorded many times. The chain combines TRBV7-8 with TRBJ2-7, with 8 bases that match TRBD1. Germline-derived CDR1 and CDR2 are SGHVS and FQNEAQ. With V trimmed by 4 bases and J by 4 bases, 12 bases remained unmatched. The CDR3 length is 16 residues. The CDR3 spells CASSSRDRTPSYEQYF. The CDR3, as DNA: TGTGCCAGCAGCTCCCGGGACAGGACACCCTCGTACGAGCAGTACTTC.

This clonotype showed up just a few times. The rearrangement uses TRBV5-1 and TRBJ2-5; 7 nucleotides line up with TRBD2. Germline CDR1 is SGHRS and CDR2 is YFSETQ. V lost 6 bases, J lost 1 base, and 6 bases stayed unmatched. The CDR3 totals 14 residues. CDR3 DNA sequence: TGCGCCAGCACGTGGGAGGGGTTCCAAGAGACCCAGTACTTC. Its protein is CASTWEGFQETQYF.

This clonotype was picked up many times. CDR3 in amino acids: CASRPRGGRTGAYEQYF. The CDR3 DNA reads TGTGCCAGTAGGCCCCGGGGGGGCCGGACAGGGGCGTACGAGCAGTACTTC. The chain links TRBV19 to TRBJ2-7, with D possibly being TRBD1 (9 bases). Trimming took off 6 bases at V and 4 bases at J, with 25 bases between the two ends. Per germline, CDR1 LNHDA and CDR2 SQIVND (reference sequence). The CDR3 spans 17 residues.

For this clonotype: A clone one base away is much larger, so this may be a read error. The chain combines TRBV20-1 with TRBJ2-7, with D unresolved. V shed 3 bases and J shed 4 bases, with 13 bases lying between them. CDR3 length equals 13 residues. In germline, CDR1 is DFQATT, CDR2 SNEGSKA (reference sequence). CDR3 sequence: CSASGDWPYEQYF. DNA for the CDR3: TGCAGTGCTAGTGGAGACTGGCCTTACGAGCAGTACTTC.

The rearrangement joins TRBV25-1 to TRBJ2-1; TRBD2 matches 9 bases. Germline CDR1 reads MGHDK; CDR2 reads SYGVNS. The CDR3 has 11 amino acids. Unmatched junction bases numbered 6, after V lost 6 bases and J lost 15 bases. CDR3 DNA: TGTGCCAGCAGCCAAGGGCGGGAGGGGTTCTTC. As protein: CASSQGREGFF.

As regards this clonotype: Compared with germline, one end of the junction differs, possibly owing to a read error. This rearrangement joins TRBV15 to TRBJ2-7; D may be TRBD2 (6 bases). CDR1 is LNHNV, CDR2 YYDKDF, per germline (reference sequence). This CDR3 region has 15 residues. CDR3 in amino acids: CAASSSRDSSYEQYF. The CDR3 DNA reads TGTGCCGCCAGCAGCAGCCGGGACTCCTCCTACGAGCAGTACTTC.

This clonotype was counted between two and nine times. The V gene is TRBV25-1, the J gene TRBJ1-6; TRBD1 agrees at 10 bases. Losses at the gene ends were 6 bases for V and 1 base for J; bases not matched to a gene: 9. This CDR3 is built from 18 residues. Germline V gives CDR1 MGHDK, CDR2 SYGVNS. This CDR3 reads CASSQDPGQGSYNSPLHF. The CDR3 DNA reads TGTGCCAGCAGCCAAGATCCGGGACAGGGGTCCTATAATTCACCCCTCCACTTT.

This clonotype was recorded a few times. The gene calls are TRBV6-1 and TRBJ1-1; D is unresolved. The CDR3 sequence is 14 residues long. CDR1 MNHNS and CDR2 SASEGT come from the germline V gene. V was pared by 8 bases and J by 3 bases, with 16 bases between. The CDR3 region has the DNA TGTGCCAGCCTCACAGACGGAGGTCACACTGAAGCTTTCTTT. It is translated as CASLTDGGHTEAFF.

The CDR3 DNA is TGTGCCAGCACCCCTCGGGAGACAGGGGGCAACGAGCAGTACTTC. Its protein product is CASTPRETGGNEQYF. The chain links TRBV10-3 to TRBJ2-7; 10 positions match TRBD1. Unmatched junction bases numbered 14, after V lost 10 bases and J lost 5 bases. This CDR3 region has 15 residues. Germline CDR1 ENHRY, CDR2 SYGVKD.

The V call is TRBV2, the J call TRBJ2-1; TRBD2 aligns across 12 bases. Germline assignment: CDR1 SNHLY and CDR2 FYNNEI. V trimming: 5 bases; J trimming: 5 bases; junction bases outside the gene matches: 1. The CDR3 extends over 14 amino acids. CDR3 sequence: CASSSSGRDNEQFF. CDR3 coding DNA: TGTGCCAGCAGTTCTAGCGGGAGGGACAATGAGCAGTTCTTC.

This clonotype was picked up a small number of times. This chain connects TRBV6-2 or TRBV6-3 to TRBJ2-2, with 9 bases identical to TRBD2. Looked up from germline, CDR1 is MNHEY and CDR2 is SVGEGT. With V trimmed by 2 bases and J by 5 bases, 0 bases remained unmatched. The CDR3 is made up of 14 amino acids. CDR3 DNA sequence: TGTGCCAGCAGTTACGCGGGGGGGACCGGGGAGCTGTTTTTT. Translated: CASSYAGGTGELFF.